This paragraph covers one TCR beta chain sequence. Its specificity is not known. This specimen comes from a study of shared clonotypes between healthy human individuals. The overall study: A couple of female and a few male donors aged 18 to 49 were enrolled.

Naive CD8 cells lacked CD45RO, underwent positive selection for CCR7 and left out terminally differentiated effector memory CD45RA+ cells. Healthy adults negative for HIV, lacking recent acute infections or vaccinations, served as donors. Germline values: CDR1 MGHRA, CDR2 YSYEKL. This CDR3 has 17 amino acids. V lost 4 bases and J lost 4, with 17 bases in between. The repertoire was sequenced with immunoSEQ multiplex PCR; TCRdb's copy has only in-frame clones and lacks some. The profile shows about 2 million clones, about 95% of them singletons. Findings and limits, study-wide: An expected dependence of interdonor clonotype sharing on sequencing depth was noted.

The chain links TRBV4-1 to TRBJ1-6; D call uncertain. The material sequenced was naive CD8+ T cells sorted from blood. This TCR came from a man aged 18 to 29 in good health. DNA of the CDR3: TGCGCCAGCAGCCCCCAGTCGCCAGCGGTTTATAATTCACCCCTCCACTTT. Its protein product is CASSPQSPAVYNSPLHF.